This paragraph reports one T cell receptor beta chain. The antigen remains unidentified. Uncontrolled infection, other autoimmune disease, pregnancy or lactation barred patients from enrollment. The PBMCs had their origin in roughly 10 ml of fresh peripheral blood. This sample is drawn from a study of T cells in Graves' hyperthyroidism and ophthalmopathy. Across the study: Sampling of peripheral blood happened at initial diagnosis, prior to any treatment. Overall study results and limits: In the blood, most expanded thyroid clonotypes above 0.001 appeared as well.

TCR beta CDR3 regions were amplified from RNA transcripts. HTBI primers were used for first-round RT-PCR of the TCR CDR3. TCRdb fed the multiplex PCR reads into MiXCR, producing one record per CDR3 protein. Here the sample spans roughly 560,000 distinct CDR3 sequences, approximately 15% being singletons. J was trimmed by 3 bases and V by 3 bases; bases with no gene match: 2. The CDR3 totals 15 residues. Germline V gene data show CDR1 as MNHEY and CDR2 as SMNVEV (reference sequence). This chain links TRBV27 with TRBJ2-7; 13 nucleotides line up with TRBD2. Specimen: blood. The clonotype originates from a woman aged 40 to 50 with Graves' ophthalmopathy. Written as DNA, the CDR3 is TGTGCCAGCAGTTTGACTAGCGGGAGGATCTACGAGCAGTACTTC. Its protein product is CASSLTSGRIYEQYF.